This TCR beta chain was profiled in a study of T cells in Graves' hyperthyroidism and ophthalmopathy. In the study overall: Prior to any treatment, at the point of initial diagnosis, peripheral blood was collected. Whole-study findings and limits: Ophthalmopathy and stable hyperthyroidism were separated by a 13 V-J model.

RNA transcripts provided the source from which TCR beta CDR3 regions were amplified. In the first-round RT-PCR of the TCR CDR3, the HTBI primer set was used. TCRdb re-called the multiplex PCR reads with MiXCR, one entry per CDR3 protein. In the table there are 340,000 or so distinct CDR3 sequences, roughly a fifth of which are singletons. This clonotype was found many times. Its antigen is unidentified. The CDR3 is 15 amino acids. Germline lookup yields CDR1 MNHNS and CDR2 SASEGT. V was shortened by 7 bases and J by 2 bases, with 16 bases between the two germline ends. Diagnoses used clinical symptoms, serum thyroxine and TRAb, thyroid ultrasound and orbital computed tomography.

This TCR was recovered from a woman between 45 and 60 years old with Graves' hyperthyroidism. The sample taken for sequencing was blood. The genes are TRBV6-1 and TRBJ2-3; D is unclear. The CDR3 sequence: CASILGKQTTDTQYF. The CDR3 coding sequence is TGTGCCAGCATTTTAGGGAAGCAGACCACAGATACGCAGTATTTT.